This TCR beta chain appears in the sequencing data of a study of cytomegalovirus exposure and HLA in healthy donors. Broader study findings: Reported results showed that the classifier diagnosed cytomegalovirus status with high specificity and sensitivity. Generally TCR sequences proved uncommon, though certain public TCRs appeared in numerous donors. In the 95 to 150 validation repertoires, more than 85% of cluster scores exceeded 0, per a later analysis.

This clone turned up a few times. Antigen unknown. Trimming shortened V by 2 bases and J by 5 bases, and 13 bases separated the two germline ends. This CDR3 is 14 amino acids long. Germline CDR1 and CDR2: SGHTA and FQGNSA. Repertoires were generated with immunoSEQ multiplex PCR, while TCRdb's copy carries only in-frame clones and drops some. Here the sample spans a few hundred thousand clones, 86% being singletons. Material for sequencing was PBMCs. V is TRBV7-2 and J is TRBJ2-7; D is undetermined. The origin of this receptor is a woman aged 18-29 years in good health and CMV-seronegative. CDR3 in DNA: TGTGCCAGCAGCTTAAGCCCCCCGCTAGACGAGCAGTACTTC. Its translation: CASSLSPPLDEQYF.